A selection of T cell receptor beta chains follows, all from one sample in a study of regulatory T cells in long-lasting Graves disease. TCRdb independently ran MiXCR on the multiplex PCR reads; one entry per CDR3 protein. The table has some 330,000 distinct CDR3 sequences, 12% seen once; the top ten hold under 20%. These data were also reused for a study on T cells in Graves' hyperthyroidism and ophthalmopathy.

Sequences were derived from peripheral blood mononuclear cells (PBMCs), sampled at new diagnosis, from a patient treated with antithyroid drugs. The source is a woman aged 18-29 years with Graves disease. Both conserved end residues are part of each CDR3. D genes are given only for firm matches. Rows may omit the clone size; those that give it use once, few, many or a size class.

V gene: TRBV7-2
clone size: .
D gene: .
J gene: TRBJ1-1
CDR3 protein: CASSQEPGTEAFF
CDR3 DNA: TGCGCCAGCAGCCAAGAGCCGGGAACTGAAGCTTTCTTT

V gene: TRBV11-2
clone size: .
D gene: .
J gene: TRBJ2-1
CDR3 protein: CASSPSWHNEQFF
CDR3 DNA: TGTGCCAGCAGCCCCTCCTGGCACAATGAGCAGTTCTTC

V gene: TRBV19
clone size: few
D gene: .
J gene: TRBJ1-2
CDR3 protein: CASSHRVPKTRPDYGYTF
CDR3 DNA: TGTGCCAGTAGTCACCGGGTTCCTAAGACCCGCCCCGACTATGGCTACACCTTC

V gene: TRBV24-1
clone size: many
D gene: TRBD2
J gene: TRBJ2-1
CDR3 protein: CATSDSLAGSYNEQFF
CDR3 DNA: TGTGCCACCAGTGATTCCCTAGCGGGGTCCTACAATGAGCAGTTCTTC

V gene: TRBV29-1
clone size: .
D gene: TRBD1
J gene: TRBJ2-5
CDR3 protein: CSVEDLNRGTEGRQETQYF
CDR3 DNA: TGCAGCGTTGAAGATCTTAACAGGGGTACAGAGGGTCGCCAAGAGACCCAGTACTTC

V gene: TRBV14
clone size: many
D gene: .
J gene: TRBJ2-7
CDR3 protein: CASSQVHEQYF
CDR3 DNA: TGTGCCAGCAGCCAAGTTCACGAGCAGTACTTC

V gene: TRBV28
clone size: many
D gene: TRBD1
J gene: TRBJ2-5
CDR3 protein: CASSYWDYNASIPHDRAQRETQYF
CDR3 DNA: TGTGCCAGCAGTTATTGGGATTATAACGCGTCGATTCCTCACGACAGGGCTCAACGGGAGACCCAGTACTTC

V gene: TRBV6-5
clone size: many
D gene: TRBD1
J gene: TRBJ1-1
CDR3 protein: CASSYDRATEAFF
CDR3 DNA: TGTGCCAGCAGTTACGACAGGGCGACTGAAGCTTTCTTT

V gene: TRBV4-1
clone size: .
D gene: .
J gene: TRBJ1-1
CDR3 protein: CASSQVGSLNTEAFF
CDR3 DNA: TGCGCCAGCAGCCAAGTCGGCAGCTTAAACACTGAAGCTTTCTTT

V gene: TRBV20-1
clone size: .
D gene: .
J gene: TRBJ1-5
CDR3 protein: CSASLPRAGYSNQPQHF
CDR3 DNA: TGCAGTGCTAGCCTTCCAAGGGCGGGGTATAGCAATCAGCCCCAGCATTTT